This TCR beta chain stems from a study of control samples from healthy donors and cancer patients. CDR3 length: 16 amino acids. The germline V gene has CDR1 KGHDR and CDR2 SFDVKD. V was trimmed by 1 base and J by 3 bases, leaving 9 bases between them. TCRdb's copy holds only in-frame clones and misses some; the assay was immunoSEQ multiplex PCR. The sample yields 400,000 to 500,000 clones, more than 80% seen once. Input material: PBMCs. This chain links TRBV24-1 with TRBJ1-6; D not certain. The receptor comes from a man aged 35-49 years with head and neck cancer. The CDR3 region is CATSDFRQFYNSPLHF. For the CDR3, the DNA is TGTGCCACCAGTGATTTCCGGCAGTTCTATAATTCACCCCTCCACTTT.